The 28 T cell receptor beta chains reported below all come from one sample, sequenced in a study of post-analysis software for immune sequencing data (dated by TCRdb to between 2015 and 2016). The library was generated by PCR. Data came from an Illumina HiSeq 2500. To reduce PCR and sequencing biases, unique molecular identifiers were built into the TCR beta cDNA libraries. Through fastp at Q25 and MiXCR, TCRdb rebuilt clones from the public reads, retaining in-frame beta chains. Records with the same CDR3 protein are collapsed into one entry carrying the most frequent genes and DNA. Counted in this sample were more than 500,000 distinct CDR3 sequences; 34% of them appeared once. Of the sample, about 6% falls within the top ten clones. Findings and caveats that apply to the study as a whole: Roughly 5 TRBV segments, including TRBV5-6, TRBV5-1 and TRBV20-1, were significantly more frequent in patients than controls.

No antigen has been assigned to these receptors. Source material: blood. These receptors were obtained from a girl under 18 with multiple sclerosis.

This clonotype has a handful of counts. The chain couples TRBV6-5 to TRBJ2-5, with TRBD1 as a possible D gene (9 bases). The last part of the DNA fits TRBJ2-7 better; the J call may be wrong. CDR3 length: 15 residues. Germline values: CDR1 MNHEY, CDR2 SVGAGI. DNA of the CDR3: TGTGCCAGCAGTCGGGAGGGACAGGGAGAGAACGAGCAGTACTTC. Its protein is CASSREGQGENEQYF.

The gene calls are TRBV7-9 and TRBJ1-5; 7 bases are a match to TRBD1. The CDR3 contains 17 residues. Germline V gene data show CDR1 as SEHNR and CDR2 as FQNEAQ (reference sequence). J was trimmed by 4 bases and V by 1 base; bases with no gene match: 10. Here the CDR3 DNA reads TGTGCCAGCAGCTTAGTAGGGGGCCAAGCGGGAAATCAGCCCCAGCATTTT. Residues: CASSLVGGQAGNQPQHF.

This sequence joins TRBV6-1 and TRBJ2-3, with TRBD2 matching 13 bases. J was trimmed by 2 bases and V by 6 bases; bases with no gene match: 11. The CDR3 has 18 residues. Germline CDR1 reads MNHNS; CDR2 reads SASEGT. CDR3 in DNA: TGTGCCAGCAGCCATAGACTAGCGGGGGGTTCTTCCACAGATACGCAGTATTTT. It is translated as CASSHRLAGGSSTDTQYF.

This clonotype was counted ten times or more. This chain connects TRBV20-1 to TRBJ2-4; D is possibly TRBD1 or TRBD2 (7 bases each). V dropped 0 bases and J dropped 11 bases, with 20 bases sitting between them. Germline CDR1 and CDR2: DFQATT and SNEGSKA (reference sequence). The CDR3 totals 15 residues. CDR3 coding DNA: TGCAGTGCTAGAGATCCGGGGGGACAGATCTATGTTCAGTACTTC. Encoded protein: CSARDPGGQIYVQYF.

V usage is TRBV7-2 and J usage is TRBJ1-1; 12 positions match TRBD1. This CDR3 contains 16 residues. Germline trimming cut 5 bases from V and 3 bases from J; bases unmatched to any gene: 7. The germline V gene encodes CDR1 SGHTA and CDR2 FQGNSA. CDR3 sequence reads: CASSIRDRGRDTEAFF. CDR3 coding DNA: TGTGCCAGCAGCATCCGGGACAGGGGGCGAGACACTGAAGCTTTCTTT.

The table lists this clonotype with a few counts. This chain connects TRBV7-9 to TRBJ2-1; D is unresolved. Between the trimmed V and J ends, which lost 1 base and 11 bases, there was a span of 6 bases. From germline, CDR1 is SEHNR and CDR2 FQNEAQ (reference sequence). This CDR3 spans 11 amino acids. Written as DNA, the CDR3 is TGTGCCAGCAGCTTAGTGGGGAAGCAGTTCTTC. As protein: CASSLVGKQFF.

The table lists this clonotype with a few counts. This chain uses TRBV15 with TRBJ1-1; D unclear. From germline, CDR1 is LNHNV and CDR2 YYDKDF (reference sequence). There are 15 residues in the CDR3. V gave up 5 bases and J gave up 0 bases, with 13 bases separating them. The CDR3 spells CATSGAVRVNTEAFF. The CDR3 DNA is TGTGCCACCAGCGGCGCCGTGAGGGTGAACACTGAAGCTTTCTTT. The full variable domain, with the rest looked up from reference TRBV15 and TRBJ1-1, is DAMVIQNPRYQVTQFGKPVTLSCSQTLNHNVMYWYQQKSSQAPKLLFHYYDKDFNNEADTPDNFQSRRPNTSFCFLDIRSPGLGDTAMYLCATSGAVRVNTEAFFGQGTRLTVV.

This clonotype has just a few counts. This sequence joins TRBV18 and TRBJ1-2, with D unclear. This CDR3 has 14 amino acids. Between the trimmed V and J ends, which lost 2 bases and 0 bases, there was a span of 7 bases. The germline V gene has CDR1 KGHSH and CDR2 LQKENI. The CDR3: CASSPNGANYGYTF. CDR3 bases: TGTGCCAGCTCACCAAACGGAGCTAACTATGGCTACACCTTC.

This clonotype was seen a handful of times. The chain carries TRBV6-1 and TRBJ2-1; TRBD2 agrees at 14 bases. CDR1 and CDR2 (germline): MNHNS, SASEGT. CDR3 length: 21 amino acids. V shed 6 bases and J 8 bases; nucleotides not matched to a gene: 24. The CDR3 is CASSRYGWTSGGQRNGDEQFF. The CDR3 DNA is TGTGCCAGCAGCAGATATGGCTGGACTAGCGGGGGGCAGAGAAATGGGGATGAGCAGTTCTTC.

This sequence joins TRBV4-1 and TRBJ2-2, with 7 nucleotides matching TRBD2. The trim removed 6 bases at V and 6 bases at J, leaving 10 bases unmatched. The CDR3 consists of 15 residues. Germline values: CDR1 MGHRA, CDR2 YSYEKL. The CDR3 region has the DNA TGCGCCAGCAGGGACACTAGCGTCGTGGCCGGGGAGCTGTTTTTT. Translated, it gives CASRDTSVVAGELFF.

To note about this clonotype: A single base separates this from a much larger clone, so it may be a read error. The chain employs TRBV29-1 and TRBJ2-1; D gene ambiguous. V dropped 7 bases and J dropped 12 bases, with 10 bases sitting between them. This CDR3 contains 9 residues. Germline V gene data show CDR1 as SQVTM and CDR2 as ANQGSEA. CDR3 in amino acids: CSAEDGQFF. DNA of the CDR3: TGCAGCGCTGAGGATGGGCAGTTCTTC.

This sequence joins TRBV20-1 and TRBJ2-1; 11 nucleotides agree with TRBD2. V gave up 7 bases and J gave up 4 bases; unmatched junction bases: 6. The CDR3 totals 14 residues. Germline assignment: CDR1 DFQATT and CDR2 SNEGSKA (reference sequence). CDR3 DNA sequence: TGCAGTGGTCGGACTAGCGGGTTGTACAATGAGCAGTTCTTC. The encoded protein is CSGRTSGLYNEQFF.

The sample holds one count of this clonotype. This sequence joins TRBV6-2 or TRBV6-3 and TRBJ2-4; the D is unclear. Gene TRBJ2-7 matches the end of the DNA better, so the J call may be wrong. The CDR3 extends over 16 amino acids. CDR1 and CDR2 (germline): MNHEY, SVGEGT. CDR3 loop: CASSTLGSVGFYEQYF. Written as DNA, the CDR3 is TGTGCCAGCAGCACCCTCGGAAGCGTGGGGTTCTACGAGCAGTACTTC.

Details on this clonotype: Its ends do not fully match the called genes, so a read error is possible. The rearrangement joins TRBV9 to TRBJ2-3; 10 bases fit TRBD1. Germline CDR1 and CDR2: SGDLS and YYNGEE. The CDR3 consists of 15 residues. CDR3 sequence reads: CASSVGGQGPDTQYF. The CDR3 region has the DNA TGTGCCAGCAGTGTAGGGGGACAGGGGCCAGATACGCAGTATTTT.

The J gene is TRBJ2-7, the V gene TRBV12-3 or TRBV12-4; TRBD1 aligns across 9 bases. The CDR3 is 16 residues long. Germline trimming cut 0 bases from V and 3 bases from J; bases unmatched to any gene: 6. CDR3 amino acids: CASSLASGGQGYEQYF. The CDR3, as DNA: TGTGCCAGCAGTTTAGCGTCCGGGGGACAGGGCTACGAGCAGTACTTC.

This clonotype was seen more than once but under ten times. The rearrangement joins TRBV10-3 to TRBJ2-5, with TRBD2 matching over 8 bases. The CDR3 loop spans 15 amino acids. V dropped 3 bases and J dropped 1; count of bases not matched to a gene: 4. CDR1 and CDR2 from the germline V gene are ENHRY and SYGVKD. CDR3: CAISDVAGSQETQYF. In DNA, the CDR3 is TGTGCCATCAGTGATGTAGCGGGGAGCCAAGAGACCCAGTACTTC.

This clonotype was seen a handful of times. This sequence joins TRBV29-1 and TRBJ1-4; tentatively, D is TRBD1 (5 bases). Germline V gene lookup returns CDR1 SQVTM and CDR2 ANQGSEA. Trimming took off 5 bases at V and 1 base at J, with 11 bases between the two ends. CDR3 length: 14 amino acids. The chain's CDR3 is CSVRGPLTNEKLFF. In DNA form, the CDR3 reads TGCAGCGTTAGGGGACCGCTAACTAATGAAAAACTGTTTTTT.

The chain combines TRBV10-3 with TRBJ2-1, with 8 bases aligning to TRBD2. Germline V gene sequence: CDR1 ENHRY, CDR2 SYGVKD. The CDR3 loop spans 15 amino acids. Trimming at V came to 11 bases and at J to 9 bases, leaving 18 bases not matched to a gene. In nucleotides, the CDR3 is TGTGCCTCCGGCTCTGGCGGGGGGTTTGAGGGTGAGCAGTTCTTC. Translation gives CASGSGGGFEGEQFF.

This clonotype was counted a single time. The V call is TRBV29-1, the J call TRBJ2-7; perhaps TRBD1 as D (5 bases). The V and J ends lost 4 bases and 1 base respectively, with 11 bases between them. CDR1 and CDR2 from the germline V gene are SQVTM and ANQGSEA. The CDR3 contains 13 residues. Here the CDR3 DNA reads TGCAGCGTTGTGCGGACAAATTCCTACGAGCAGTACTTC. This codes for CSVVRTNSYEQYF.

This clonotype showed up just a few times. The chain employs TRBV24-1 and TRBJ2-3; D possibly corresponds to TRBD2 (6 bases). CDR3 length: 16 residues. Looked up from germline, CDR1 is KGHDR and CDR2 is SFDVKD. V dropped 3 bases and J dropped 0 bases, with 12 bases sitting between them. In nucleotides, the CDR3 is TGTGCCACCAGTGATCCCACGCGGGGCAGCACAGATACGCAGTATTTT. It is translated as CATSDPTRGSTDTQYF.

The chain has TRBV12-3 or TRBV12-4 and TRBJ2-5, with D unresolved. The CDR3 runs 14 residues. V lost 0 bases and J 4 bases, leaving 9 bases between the germline ends. The chain's CDR3 is CASSLAHEGETQYF. As DNA, the CDR3 is TGTGCCAGCAGTTTAGCACACGAAGGAGAGACCCAGTACTTC.

V gene TRBV5-1 combines with J gene TRBJ2-7, with no clear D. The CDR3 covers 12 residues. Germline lookup yields CDR1 SGHRS and CDR2 YFSETQ. V lost 0 bases and J 12 bases, leaving 13 bases between the germline ends. The CDR3 sequence is CASSLEGYFRYF. CDR3 coding DNA: TGCGCCAGCAGCTTGGAGGGCTACTTTAGGTACTTC.

The chain is built from TRBV29-1 and TRBJ1-1; D call uncertain. The germline gives CDR1 SQVTM, CDR2 ANQGSEA. Trimming cost V 6 bases and J 5 bases, with 10 bases left between them. The length of the CDR3 is 11 residues. The CDR3 DNA reads as TGCAGCGTCGTCAGGAGGACTGAAGCTTTCTTT. This encodes CSVVRRTEAFF.

This clonotype showed up just a few times. This rearrangement joins TRBV20-1 to TRBJ2-7, with 7 positions matching TRBD2. The germline CDR1 and CDR2 sequences are DFQATT and SNEGSKA (reference sequence). The CDR3 is 17 residues long. V lost 0 bases to trimming and J lost 3 bases; unmatched junction nucleotides: 14. CDR3 sequence: CSARDRHPSGEHYEQYF. The CDR3 bases are TGCAGTGCTAGAGATCGTCACCCCAGCGGGGAACACTACGAGCAGTACTTC.

V is TRBV4-1 and J is TRBJ1-1; D unclear. The V gene lost 0 bases and the J gene lost 0 bases, with 11 bases spanning the gap. Germline assignment: CDR1 MGHRA and CDR2 YSYEKL. This CDR3 region has 16 residues. The CDR3 here is CASSQEWQRMNTEAFF. Written as DNA, the CDR3 is TGCGCCAGCAGCCAAGAGTGGCAGAGGATGAACACTGAAGCTTTCTTT.

There are many counts of this clonotype. J is TRBJ2-3 and V is TRBV4-1; TRBD1 might be the D (6 bases). The germline V gene encodes CDR1 MGHRA and CDR2 YSYEKL. The CDR3 totals 17 residues. Trimming took off 0 bases at V and 2 bases at J, with 15 bases between the two ends. The CDR3 loop is CASSQDRDTFLTDTQYF. The CDR3 coding sequence is TGCGCCAGCAGCCAAGATCGGGACACTTTCCTCACAGATACGCAGTATTTT.

This clonotype has only a few counts. The rearrangement uses TRBV10-2 and TRBJ2-1; D is ambiguous. Germline V lookup: CDR1 WSHSY, CDR2 SAAADI. The V and J ends lost 4 bases and 0 bases respectively, with 10 bases between them. The CDR3 covers 15 residues. CDR3 coding DNA: TGCGCCAGCAGTGTTTTACCGAGCTCCTACAATGAGCAGTTCTTC. Protein: CASSVLPSSYNEQFF.

This sequence joins TRBV6-5 and TRBJ2-7; 8 bases agree with TRBD1. The end of the DNA is better explained by TRBJ2-5, so the J call may be wrong. The CDR3 sequence is 16 residues long. Germline-derived CDR1 and CDR2 are MNHEY and SVGAGI. CDR3 sequence: CASRETGTGVLETQYF. The CDR3 nucleotides read TGTGCCAGCAGAGAGACCGGGACAGGAGTTCTTGAGACCCAGTACTTC.